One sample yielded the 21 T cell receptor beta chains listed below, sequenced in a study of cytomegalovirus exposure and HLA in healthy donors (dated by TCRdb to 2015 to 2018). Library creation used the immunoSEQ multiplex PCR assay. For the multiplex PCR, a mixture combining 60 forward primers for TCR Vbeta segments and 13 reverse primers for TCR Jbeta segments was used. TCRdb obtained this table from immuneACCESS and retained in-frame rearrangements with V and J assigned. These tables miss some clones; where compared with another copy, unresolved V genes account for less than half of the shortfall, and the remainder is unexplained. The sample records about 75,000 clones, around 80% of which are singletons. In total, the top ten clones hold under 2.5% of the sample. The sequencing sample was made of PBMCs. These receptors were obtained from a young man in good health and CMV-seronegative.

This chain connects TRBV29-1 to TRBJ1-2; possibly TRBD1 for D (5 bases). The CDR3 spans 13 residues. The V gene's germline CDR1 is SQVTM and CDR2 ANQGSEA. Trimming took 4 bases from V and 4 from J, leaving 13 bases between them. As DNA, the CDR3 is TGCAGCGTTGTCGGGGGGATTGGCTATGGCTACACCTTC. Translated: CSVVGGIGYGYTF.

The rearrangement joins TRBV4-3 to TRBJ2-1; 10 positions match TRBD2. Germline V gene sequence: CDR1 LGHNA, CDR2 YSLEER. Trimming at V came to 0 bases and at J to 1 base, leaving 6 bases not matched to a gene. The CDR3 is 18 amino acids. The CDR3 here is CASSQELAGLISYNEQFF. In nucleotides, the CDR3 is TGCGCCAGCAGCCAAGAACTAGCGGGATTAATATCCTACAATGAGCAGTTCTTC.

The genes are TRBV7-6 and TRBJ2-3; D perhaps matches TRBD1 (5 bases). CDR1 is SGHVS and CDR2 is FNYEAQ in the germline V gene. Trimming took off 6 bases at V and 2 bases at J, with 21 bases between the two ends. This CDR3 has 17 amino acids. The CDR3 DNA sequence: TGTGCCAGCAGAAGAGAATCGCAGGGCCCCTCCACAGATACGCAGTATTTT. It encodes CASRRESQGPSTDTQYF.

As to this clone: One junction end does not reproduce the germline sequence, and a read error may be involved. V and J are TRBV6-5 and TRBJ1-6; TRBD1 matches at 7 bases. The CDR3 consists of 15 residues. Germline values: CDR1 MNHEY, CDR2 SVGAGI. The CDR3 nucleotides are TGTGCCAGCAGCAAGACAGGGACCTATAATTTACCCCTCCACTTT. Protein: CASSKTGTYNLPLHF.

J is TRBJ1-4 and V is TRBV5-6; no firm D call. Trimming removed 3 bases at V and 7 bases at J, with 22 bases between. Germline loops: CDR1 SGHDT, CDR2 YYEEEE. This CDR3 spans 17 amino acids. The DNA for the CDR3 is TGTGCCAGCAGCTCGACCTTTTCGGCCTCCGCGGGTGAAAAACTGTTTTTT. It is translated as CASSSTFSASAGEKLFF.

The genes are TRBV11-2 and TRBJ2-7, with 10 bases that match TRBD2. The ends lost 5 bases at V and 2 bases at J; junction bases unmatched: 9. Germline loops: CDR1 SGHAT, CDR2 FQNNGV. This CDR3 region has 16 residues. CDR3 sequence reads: CASSLDSGRNPYEQYF. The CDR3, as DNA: TGTGCCAGCAGCCTCGATAGCGGGAGGAACCCCTACGAGCAGTACTTC. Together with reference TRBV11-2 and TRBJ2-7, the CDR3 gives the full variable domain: EAGVAQSPRYKIIEKRQSVAFWCNPISGHATLYWYQQILGQGPKLLIQFQNNGVVDDSQLPKDRFSAERLKGVDSTLKIQPAKLEDSAVYLCASSLDSGRNPYEQYFGPGTRLTVT.

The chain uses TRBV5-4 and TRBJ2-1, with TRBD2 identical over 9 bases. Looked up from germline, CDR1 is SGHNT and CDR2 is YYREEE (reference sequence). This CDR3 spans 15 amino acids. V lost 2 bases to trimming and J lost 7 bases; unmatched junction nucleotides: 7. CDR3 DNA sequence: TGTGCCAGCAGCTTTGGCGGGGGGGCCCGGAATGAGCAGTTCTTC. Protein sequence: CASSFGGGARNEQFF.

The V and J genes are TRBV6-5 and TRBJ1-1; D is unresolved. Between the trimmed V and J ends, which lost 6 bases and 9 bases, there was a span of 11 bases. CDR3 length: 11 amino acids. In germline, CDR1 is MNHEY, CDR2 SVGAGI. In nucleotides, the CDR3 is TGTGCCAGCAGACTATCCGGGAAAGCTTTCTTT. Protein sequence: CASRLSGKAFF.

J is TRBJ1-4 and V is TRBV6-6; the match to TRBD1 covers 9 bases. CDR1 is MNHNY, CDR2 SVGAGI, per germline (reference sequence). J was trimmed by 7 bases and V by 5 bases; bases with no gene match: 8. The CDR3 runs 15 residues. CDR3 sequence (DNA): TGTGCCAGCAGTGGGATGGGACAGGGAGGTGAAAAACTGTTTTTT. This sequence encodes CASSGMGQGGEKLFF.

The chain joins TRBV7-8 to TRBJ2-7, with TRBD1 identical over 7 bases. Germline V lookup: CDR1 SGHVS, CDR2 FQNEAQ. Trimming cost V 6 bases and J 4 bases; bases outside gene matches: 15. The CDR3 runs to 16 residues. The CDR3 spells CASSSSTGTELYEQYF. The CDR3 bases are TGTGCCAGCAGTTCATCAACCGGGACAGAACTATACGAGCAGTACTTC.

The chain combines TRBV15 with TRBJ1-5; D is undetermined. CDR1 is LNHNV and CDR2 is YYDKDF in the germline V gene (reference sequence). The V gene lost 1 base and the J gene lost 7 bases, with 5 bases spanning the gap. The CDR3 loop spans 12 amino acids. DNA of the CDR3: TGTGCCACCAGCAGAGCGGGACAGCCCCAGCATTTT. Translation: CATSRAGQPQHF.

The DNA of the CDR3 is TGTGCCAGCAGCTTAGCGTGGGGGGGCAATGAGCAGTTCTTC. Encoded protein: CASSLAWGGNEQFF. The J gene is TRBJ2-1, the V gene TRBV7-8; TRBD2 matches 7 bases. CDR3 size: 14 residues. The trim removed 0 bases at V and 6 bases at J, leaving 2 bases unmatched. From germline, CDR1 is SGHVS and CDR2 FQNEAQ.

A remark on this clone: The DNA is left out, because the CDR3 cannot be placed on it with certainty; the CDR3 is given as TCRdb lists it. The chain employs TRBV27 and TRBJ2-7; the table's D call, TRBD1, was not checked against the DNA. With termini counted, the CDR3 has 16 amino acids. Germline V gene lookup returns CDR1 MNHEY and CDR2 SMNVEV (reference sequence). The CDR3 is CASSSSGQGFSYEQYF.

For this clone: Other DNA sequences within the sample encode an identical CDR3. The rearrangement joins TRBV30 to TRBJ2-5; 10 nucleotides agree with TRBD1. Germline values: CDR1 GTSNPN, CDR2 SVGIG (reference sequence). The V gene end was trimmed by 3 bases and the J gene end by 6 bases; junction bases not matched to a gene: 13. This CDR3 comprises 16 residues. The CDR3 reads CAWSDLGQGRGKTQYF. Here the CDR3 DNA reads TGTGCCTGGAGCGACCTGGGACAGGGGAGAGGGAAGACCCAGTACTTC.

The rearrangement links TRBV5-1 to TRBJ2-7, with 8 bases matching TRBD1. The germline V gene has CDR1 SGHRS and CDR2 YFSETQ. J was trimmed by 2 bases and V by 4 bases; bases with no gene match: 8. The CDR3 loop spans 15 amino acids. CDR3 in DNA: TGCGCCAGCAGCCTAACCGGGACAGGCGCCTACGAGCAGTACTTC. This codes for CASSLTGTGAYEQYF.

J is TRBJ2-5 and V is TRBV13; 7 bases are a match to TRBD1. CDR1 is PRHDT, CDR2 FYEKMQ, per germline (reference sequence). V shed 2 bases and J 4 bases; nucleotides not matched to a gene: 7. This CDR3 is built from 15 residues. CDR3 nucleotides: TGTGCCAGCAGCTTACGAGGACAGGAGCGAGAGACCCAGTACTTC. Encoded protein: CASSLRGQERETQYF.

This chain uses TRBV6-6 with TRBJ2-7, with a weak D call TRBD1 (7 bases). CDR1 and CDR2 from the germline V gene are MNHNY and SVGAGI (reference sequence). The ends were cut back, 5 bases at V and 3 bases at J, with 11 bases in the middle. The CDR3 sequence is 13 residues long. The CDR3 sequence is CASSAGQIYEQYF. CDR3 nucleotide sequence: TGTGCCAGCAGTGCGGGACAGATCTACGAGCAGTACTTC.

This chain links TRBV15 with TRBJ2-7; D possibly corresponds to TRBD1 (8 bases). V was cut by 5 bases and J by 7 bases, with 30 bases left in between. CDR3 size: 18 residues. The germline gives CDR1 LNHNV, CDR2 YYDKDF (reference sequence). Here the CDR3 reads CATSPRGGGQAPLGEQYF. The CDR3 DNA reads TGTGCCACCAGCCCGCGAGGGGGGGGACAGGCGCCACTCGGAGAGCAGTACTTC. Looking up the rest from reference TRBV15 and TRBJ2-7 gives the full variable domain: DAMVIQNPRYQVTQFGKPVTLSCSQTLNHNVMYWYQQKSSQAPKLLFHYYDKDFNNEADTPDNFQSRRPNTSFCFLDIRSPGLGDTAMYLCATSPRGGGQAPLGEQYFGPGTRLTVT.

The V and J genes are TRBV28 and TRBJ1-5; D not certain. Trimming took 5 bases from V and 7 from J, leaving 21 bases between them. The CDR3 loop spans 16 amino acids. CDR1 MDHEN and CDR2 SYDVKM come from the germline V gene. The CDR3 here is CASSAFVTPARQPQHF. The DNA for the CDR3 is TGTGCCAGCAGTGCCTTCGTCACCCCCGCCCGGCAGCCCCAGCATTTT.

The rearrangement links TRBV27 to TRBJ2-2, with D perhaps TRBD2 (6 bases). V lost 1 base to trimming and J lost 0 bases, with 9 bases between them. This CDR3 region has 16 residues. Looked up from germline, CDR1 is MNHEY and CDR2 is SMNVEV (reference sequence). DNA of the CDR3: TGTGCCAGCAGTTTATACTCGGGAGCGAACACCGGGGAGCTGTTTTTT. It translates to CASSLYSGANTGELFF.

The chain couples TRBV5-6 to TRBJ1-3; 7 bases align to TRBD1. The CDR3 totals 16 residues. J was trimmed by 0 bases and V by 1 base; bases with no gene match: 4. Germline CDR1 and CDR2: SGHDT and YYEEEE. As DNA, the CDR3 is TGTGCCAGCAGCTTGAACAGGGGATTCTCTGGAAACACCATATATTTT. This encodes CASSLNRGFSGNTIYF.